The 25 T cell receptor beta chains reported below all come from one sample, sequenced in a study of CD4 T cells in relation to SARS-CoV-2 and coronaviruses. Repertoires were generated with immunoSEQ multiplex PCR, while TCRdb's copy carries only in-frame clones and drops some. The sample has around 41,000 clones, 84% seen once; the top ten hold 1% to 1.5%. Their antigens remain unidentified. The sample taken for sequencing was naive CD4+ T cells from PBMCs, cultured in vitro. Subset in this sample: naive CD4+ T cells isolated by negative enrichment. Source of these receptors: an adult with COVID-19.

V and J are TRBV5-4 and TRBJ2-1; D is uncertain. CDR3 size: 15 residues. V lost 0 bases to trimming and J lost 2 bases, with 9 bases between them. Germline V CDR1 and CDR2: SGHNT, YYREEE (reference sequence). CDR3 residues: CASSLDGRPYNEQFF. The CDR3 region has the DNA TGTGCCAGCAGCTTGGACGGGCGACCCTACAATGAGCAGTTCTTC.

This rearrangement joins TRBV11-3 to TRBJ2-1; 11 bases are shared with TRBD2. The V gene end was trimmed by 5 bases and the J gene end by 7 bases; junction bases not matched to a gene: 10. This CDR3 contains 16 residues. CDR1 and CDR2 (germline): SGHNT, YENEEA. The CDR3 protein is CASSPFSGRASNEQFF. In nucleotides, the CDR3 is TGTGCCAGCAGCCCCTTTAGCGGGAGGGCCTCAAATGAGCAGTTCTTC.

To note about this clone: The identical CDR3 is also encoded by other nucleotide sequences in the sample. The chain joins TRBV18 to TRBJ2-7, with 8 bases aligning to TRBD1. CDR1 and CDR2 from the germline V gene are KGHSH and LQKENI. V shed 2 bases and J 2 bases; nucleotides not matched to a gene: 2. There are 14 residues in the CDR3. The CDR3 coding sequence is TGTGCCAGCTCACCAGGGACAGGACCCTACGAGCAGTACTTC. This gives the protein CASSPGTGPYEQYF.

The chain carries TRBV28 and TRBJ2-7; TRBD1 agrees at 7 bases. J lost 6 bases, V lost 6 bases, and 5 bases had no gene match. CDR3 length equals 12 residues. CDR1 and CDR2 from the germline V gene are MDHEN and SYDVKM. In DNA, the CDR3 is TGTGCCAGCAGGGCCAGACAGGGCGAGCAGTACTTC. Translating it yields CASRARQGEQYF.

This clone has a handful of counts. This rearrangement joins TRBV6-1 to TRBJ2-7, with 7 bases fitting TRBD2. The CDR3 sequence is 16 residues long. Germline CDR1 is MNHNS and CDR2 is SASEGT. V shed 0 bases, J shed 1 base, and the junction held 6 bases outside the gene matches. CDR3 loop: CASSEAPEGGSYEQYF. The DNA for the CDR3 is TGTGCCAGCAGTGAAGCGCCAGAGGGAGGGTCCTACGAGCAGTACTTC.

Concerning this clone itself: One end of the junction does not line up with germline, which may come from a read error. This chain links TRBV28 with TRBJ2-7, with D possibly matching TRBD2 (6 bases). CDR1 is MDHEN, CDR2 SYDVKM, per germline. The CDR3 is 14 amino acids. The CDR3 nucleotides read TGTGCCAGCAGTTTACGGCGGGACCCCCCCACGTCCCTCTTC. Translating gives CASSLRRDPPTSLF.

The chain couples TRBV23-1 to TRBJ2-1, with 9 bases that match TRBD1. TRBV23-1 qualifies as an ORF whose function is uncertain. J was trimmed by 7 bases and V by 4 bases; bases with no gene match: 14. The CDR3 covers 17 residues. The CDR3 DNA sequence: TGCGCCAGCAGTCGTAGGGCGGGACAGGGTGTTGTAAATGAGCAGTTCTTC. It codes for CASSRRAGQGVVNEQFF.

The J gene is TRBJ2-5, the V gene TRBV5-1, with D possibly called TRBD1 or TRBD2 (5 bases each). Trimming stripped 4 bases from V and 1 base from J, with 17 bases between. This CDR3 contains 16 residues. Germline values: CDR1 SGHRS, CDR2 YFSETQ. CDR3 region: CASSRAGLGTQETQYF. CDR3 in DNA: TGCGCCAGCAGCCGAGCAGGGTTGGGGACCCAAGAGACCCAGTACTTC.

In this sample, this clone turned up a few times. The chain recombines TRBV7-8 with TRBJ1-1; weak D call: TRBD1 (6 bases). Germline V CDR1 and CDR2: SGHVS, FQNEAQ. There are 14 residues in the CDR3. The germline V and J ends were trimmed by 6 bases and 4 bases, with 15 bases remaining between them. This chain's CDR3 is CASSRTGAPTEAFF. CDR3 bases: TGTGCCAGCAGTCGTACGGGGGCGCCCACTGAAGCTTTCTTT.

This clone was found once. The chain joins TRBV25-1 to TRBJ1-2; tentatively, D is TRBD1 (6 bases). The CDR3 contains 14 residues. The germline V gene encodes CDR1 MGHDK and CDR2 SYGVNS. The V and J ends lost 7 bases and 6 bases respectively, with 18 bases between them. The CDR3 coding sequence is TGTGCCAGCAACCCCCAAGGGGGGGGTCATGGCTACACCTTC. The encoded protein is CASNPQGGGHGYTF.

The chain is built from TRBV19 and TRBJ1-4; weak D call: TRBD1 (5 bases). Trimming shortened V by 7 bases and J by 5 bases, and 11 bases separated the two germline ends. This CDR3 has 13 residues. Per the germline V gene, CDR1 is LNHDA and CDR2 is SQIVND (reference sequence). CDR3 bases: TGTGCCAGTACCCCCGGGGGGAATGAAAAACTGTTTTTT. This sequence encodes CASTPGGNEKLFF.

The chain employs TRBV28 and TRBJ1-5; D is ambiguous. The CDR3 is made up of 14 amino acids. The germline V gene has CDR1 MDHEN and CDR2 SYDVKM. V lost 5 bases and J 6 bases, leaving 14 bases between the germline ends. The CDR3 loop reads CASSAGFRVQPQHF. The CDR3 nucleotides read TGTGCCAGCAGTGCCGGGTTTAGAGTTCAGCCCCAGCATTTT.

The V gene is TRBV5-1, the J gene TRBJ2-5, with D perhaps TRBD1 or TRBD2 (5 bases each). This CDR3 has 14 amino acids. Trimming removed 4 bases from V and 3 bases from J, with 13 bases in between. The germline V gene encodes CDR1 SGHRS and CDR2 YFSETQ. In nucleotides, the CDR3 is TGCGCCAGCAGCCCGCCCGGGACGGAAGAGACCCAGTACTTC. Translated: CASSPPGTEETQYF.

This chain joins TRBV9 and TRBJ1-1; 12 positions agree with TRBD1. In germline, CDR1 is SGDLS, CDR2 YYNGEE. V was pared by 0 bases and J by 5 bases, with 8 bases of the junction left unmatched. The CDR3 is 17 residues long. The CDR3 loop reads CASSVATGTGGPTEAFF. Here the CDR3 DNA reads TGTGCCAGCAGCGTAGCTACCGGGACAGGGGGCCCGACTGAAGCTTTCTTT.

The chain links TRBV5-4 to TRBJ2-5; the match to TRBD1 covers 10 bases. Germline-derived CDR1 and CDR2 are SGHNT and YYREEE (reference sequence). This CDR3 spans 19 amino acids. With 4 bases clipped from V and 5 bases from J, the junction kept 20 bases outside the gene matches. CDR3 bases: TGTGCCAGCAGCCAACACCACCGGAGGGGACAGGGGTGGTCGGAGACCCAGTACTTC. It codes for CASSQHHRRGQGWSETQYF.

The DNA of the CDR3 is TGTGCCAGCAGGAATCGACAGGGTTATAGCAATCAGCCCCAGCATTTT. Translated: CASRNRQGYSNQPQHF. The chain combines TRBV28 with TRBJ1-5; TRBD1 aligns across 7 bases. Germline V gives CDR1 MDHEN, CDR2 SYDVKM. CDR3 length: 16 residues. After removal of 6 bases from V and 0 bases from J, the junction contained 8 bases not matched to a gene.

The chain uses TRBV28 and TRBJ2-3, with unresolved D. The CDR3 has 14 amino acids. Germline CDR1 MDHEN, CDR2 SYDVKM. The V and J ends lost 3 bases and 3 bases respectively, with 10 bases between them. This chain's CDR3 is CASSFDSRTDTQYF. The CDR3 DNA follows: TGTGCCAGCAGTTTTGACTCGCGGACAGATACGCAGTATTTT.

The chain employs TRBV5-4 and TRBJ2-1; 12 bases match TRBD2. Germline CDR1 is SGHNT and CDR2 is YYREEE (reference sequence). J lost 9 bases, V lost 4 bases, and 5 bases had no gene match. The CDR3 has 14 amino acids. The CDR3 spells CASSLAGGPLEQFF. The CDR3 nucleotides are TGTGCCAGCAGCCTAGCGGGAGGGCCCCTTGAGCAGTTCTTC.

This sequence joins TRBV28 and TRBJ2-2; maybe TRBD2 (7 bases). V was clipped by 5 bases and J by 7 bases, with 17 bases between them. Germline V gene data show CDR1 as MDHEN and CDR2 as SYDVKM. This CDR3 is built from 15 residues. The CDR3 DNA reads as TGTGCCAGCAGTCCATGGGGGGGCCTCGGCGGGGAGCTGTTTTTT. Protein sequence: CASSPWGGLGGELFF.

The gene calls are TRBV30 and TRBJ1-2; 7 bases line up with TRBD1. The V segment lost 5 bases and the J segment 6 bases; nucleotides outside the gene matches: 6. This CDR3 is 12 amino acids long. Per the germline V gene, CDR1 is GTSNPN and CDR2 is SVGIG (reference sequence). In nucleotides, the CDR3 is TGTGCCTGGCAACCGGGACAGAATGGCTACACCTTC. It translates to CAWQPGQNGYTF.

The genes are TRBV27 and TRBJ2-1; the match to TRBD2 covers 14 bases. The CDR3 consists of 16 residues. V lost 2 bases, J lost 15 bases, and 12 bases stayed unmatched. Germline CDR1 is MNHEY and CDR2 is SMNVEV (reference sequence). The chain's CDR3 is CASSLGSTGLAGARFF. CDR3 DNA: TGTGCCAGCAGTTTAGGTTCTACGGGACTAGCGGGAGCTCGGTTCTTC.

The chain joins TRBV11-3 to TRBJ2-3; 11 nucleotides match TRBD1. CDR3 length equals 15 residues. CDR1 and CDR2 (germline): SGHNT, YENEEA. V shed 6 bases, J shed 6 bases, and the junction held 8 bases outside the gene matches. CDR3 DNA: TGTGCCAGCAGGAGAGGGACAGGGGGGACGGATACGCAGTATTTT. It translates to CASRRGTGGTDTQYF.

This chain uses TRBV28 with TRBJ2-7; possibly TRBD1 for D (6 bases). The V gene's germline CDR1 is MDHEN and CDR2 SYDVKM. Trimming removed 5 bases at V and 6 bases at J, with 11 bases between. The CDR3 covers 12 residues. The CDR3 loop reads CASSPGTREQYF. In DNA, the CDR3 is TGTGCCAGCAGTCCAGGGACACGCGAGCAGTACTTC.

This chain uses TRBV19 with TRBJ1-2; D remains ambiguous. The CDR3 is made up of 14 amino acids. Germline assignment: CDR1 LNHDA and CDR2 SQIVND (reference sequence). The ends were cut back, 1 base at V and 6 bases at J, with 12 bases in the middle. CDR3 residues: CASSIVGERHGYTF. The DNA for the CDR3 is TGTGCCAGTAGTATAGTGGGAGAAAGACATGGCTACACCTTC.

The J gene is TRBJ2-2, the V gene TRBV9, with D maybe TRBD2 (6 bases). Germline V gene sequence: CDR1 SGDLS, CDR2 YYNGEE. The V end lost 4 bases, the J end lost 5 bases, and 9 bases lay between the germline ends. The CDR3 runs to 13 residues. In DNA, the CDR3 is TGTGCCAGCAGCCCGCGGGAAACCGGGGAGCTGTTTTTT. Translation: CASSPRETGELFF. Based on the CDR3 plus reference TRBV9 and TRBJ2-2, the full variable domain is DSGVTQTPKHLITATGQRVTLRCSPRSGDLSVYWYQQSLDQGLQFLIQYYNGEERAKGNILERFSAQQFPDLHSELNLSSLELGDSALYFCASSPRETGELFFGEGSRLTVL.